This T cell receptor (beta chain) emerged from a study of blood T cell repertoires in COVID-19. Study background: Material from acute and convalescent COVID-19 was sourced from the United States, Italy and Spain. PBMCs, B-cell-depleted T cells, or T cells were the source of the cDNA or gDNA that made up the material.

In the study's own analysis: Counts of nucleated cells, estimated from reference gene primer amplification, were obtained. Profiled with immunoSEQ multiplex PCR; TCRdb holds only in-frame clones, not every one. That table is the source of V, J and clone size, and D and trimming were worked out from the DNA. This table has 150,000 to 200,000 clones, around nine tenths appearing once. This CDR3 has 11 amino acids. Germline-derived CDR1 and CDR2 are MNHEY and SVGEGT. Trimming removed 5 bases at V and 6 bases at J, with 5 bases between. The chain links TRBV6-2 or TRBV6-3 to TRBJ1-3; D not resolved. Sequenced sample: peripheral blood. The source of this sequence is a human donor in a cohort sampled during active COVID-19. The chain's CDR3 is CASSRENTIYF. CDR3 sequence (DNA): TGTGCCAGCAGTCGGGAAAACACCATATATTTT.